This TCR beta chain was retrieved from a study of control samples from healthy donors and cancer patients. TCRdb's table, derived via immunoSEQ multiplex PCR, lists solely in-frame clones and lacks some. The top ten hold around 0.91% of the sample, which has more than 45,000 clones, roughly 90% seen once. The CDR3 loop spans 15 amino acids. V shed 7 bases and J 4 bases; nucleotides not matched to a gene: 12. Germline assignment: CDR1 MNHEY and CDR2 SVGAGI. The genes are TRBV6-5 and TRBJ1-2; 7 bases line up with TRBD1. This TCR was recovered from a young man with colorectal cancer. Sample: PBMCs. CDR3 nucleotide sequence: TGTGCCAGCACCCCACCCCTGCGGGACAGCTATGGCTACACCTTC. Amino acids: CASTPPLRDSYGYTF.